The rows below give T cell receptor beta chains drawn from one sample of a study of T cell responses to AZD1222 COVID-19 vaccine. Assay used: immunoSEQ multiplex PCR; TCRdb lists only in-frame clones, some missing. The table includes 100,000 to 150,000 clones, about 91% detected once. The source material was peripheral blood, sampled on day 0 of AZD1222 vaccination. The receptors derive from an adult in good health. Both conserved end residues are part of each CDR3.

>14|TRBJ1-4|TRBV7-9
CASSLGRTNEKLFF
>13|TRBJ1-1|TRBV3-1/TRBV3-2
CASSQGNRDEAFF
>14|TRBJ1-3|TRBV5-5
CASSLVGPGNTIYF
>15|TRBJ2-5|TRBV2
CASSGRGAPGETQYF
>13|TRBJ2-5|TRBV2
CASRWGGQETQYF
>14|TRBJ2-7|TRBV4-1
CASSQGGGLYEQYF
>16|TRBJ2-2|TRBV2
CASSEVGGLVGGELFF
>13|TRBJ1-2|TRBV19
CASSLTEIYGYTF
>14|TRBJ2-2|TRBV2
CASSDPTGAGELFF
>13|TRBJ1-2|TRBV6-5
CASSYGGSGGYTF
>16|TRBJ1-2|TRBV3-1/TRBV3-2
CASSPRTGTVDYGYTF
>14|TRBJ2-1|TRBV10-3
CAISEGPLTNEQFF
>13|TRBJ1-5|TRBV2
CASSDQGDRPQHF
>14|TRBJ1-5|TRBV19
CASSPTGGGQPQHF
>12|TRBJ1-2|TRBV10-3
CAITTDRVGYTF
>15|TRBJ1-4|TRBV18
CASSPRTGTNEKLFF
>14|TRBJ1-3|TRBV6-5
CASSYSSSGNTIYF
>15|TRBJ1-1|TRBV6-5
CASSPRGQVNTEAFF
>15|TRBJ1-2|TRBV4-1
CASSWGQTPNYGYTF
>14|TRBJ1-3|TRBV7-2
CASSRTGSGNTIYF
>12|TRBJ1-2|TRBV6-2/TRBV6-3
CASSYTNYGYTF
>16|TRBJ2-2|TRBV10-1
CASSPTSGTNTGELFF
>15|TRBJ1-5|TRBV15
CATSSILNSNQPQHF
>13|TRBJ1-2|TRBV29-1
CSVTFQGDGGYTF
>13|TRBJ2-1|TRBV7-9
CASSLVQYNEQFF
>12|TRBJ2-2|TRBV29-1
CGMGRGTGELFF
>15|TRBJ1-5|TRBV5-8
CASSLEEDTNQPQHF
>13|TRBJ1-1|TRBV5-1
CASSQGKNTEAFF
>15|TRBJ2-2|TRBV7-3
CASRAGTLTTGELFF
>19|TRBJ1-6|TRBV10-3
CAISESGGSQSSYNSPLHF
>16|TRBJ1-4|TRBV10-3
CAISESAGKGNEKLFF
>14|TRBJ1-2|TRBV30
CAWSVGIRGHGYTF
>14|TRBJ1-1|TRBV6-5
CASSYSRRVAEAFF
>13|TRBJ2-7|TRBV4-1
CASSQDAGYEQYF
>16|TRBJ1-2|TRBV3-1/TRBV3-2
CASSQEGGDIGYGYTF
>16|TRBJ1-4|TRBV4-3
CASSQDRFGTNEKLFF